Shown below are 29 T cell receptor beta chains from a single sample sequenced in a study of fetal regulatory T cell absence and autoimmunity (dated by TCRdb to between 2016 and 2019). Library creation used the immunoSEQ multiplex PCR assay. TCRdb carries this immuneACCESS record with in-frame sequences only. Its versions omit some clonotypes, under half of them owing to an unresolved V gene in the studies checked, with the rest unexplained. The sample table contains just over 45,000 clones; only one count was recorded for about 80% of them. The top ten clonotypes cover roughly 0.37% of the sample. Sequencing input: cord blood. Receptors originate from a newborn boy with IPEX syndrome.

This rearrangement joins TRBV27 to TRBJ2-5, with 11 bases aligning to TRBD1. The CDR3 totals 14 residues. Germline trimming cut 8 bases from V and 5 bases from J; bases unmatched to any gene: 7. Germline V gene data show CDR1 as MNHEY and CDR2 as SMNVEV (reference sequence). CDR3 nucleotide sequence: TGTGCCAGCGGATGGACAGGGGGCACGGAGACCCAGTACTTC. Encoded protein: CASGWTGGTETQYF.

The J gene is TRBJ1-5, the V gene TRBV6-5; unclear D gene. CDR3 length equals 14 residues. V lost 4 bases and J lost 4, with 11 bases in between. Germline assignment: CDR1 MNHEY and CDR2 SVGAGI. The CDR3 DNA reads as TGTGCCAGCAGTTTGGTCCTCGCTAATCAGCCCCAGCATTTT. Translating gives CASSLVLANQPQHF.

The chain joins TRBV5-4 to TRBJ2-1, with D possibly called TRBD1 or TRBD2 (5 bases each). The CDR3 is 14 amino acids. V gave up 4 bases and J gave up 4 bases, with 12 bases separating them. CDR1 and CDR2 (germline): SGHNT, YYREEE (reference sequence). The CDR3 nucleotides are TGTGCCAGCAGCCCCTGGGGCGGGTACAATGAGCAGTTCTTC. This encodes CASSPWGGYNEQFF.

The V and J genes are TRBV11-3 and TRBJ1-1; D possibly corresponds to TRBD1 (5 bases). The germline V gene has CDR1 SGHNT and CDR2 YENEEA. The V gene lost 4 bases and the J gene lost 1 base, with 10 bases spanning the gap. This CDR3 is built from 14 residues. CDR3 protein: CASSWGRGNTEAFF. The CDR3 DNA reads TGTGCCAGCAGCTGGGGCCGGGGGAACACTGAAGCTTTCTTT.

The chain combines TRBV6-6 with TRBJ2-1, with 8 positions matching TRBD2. There are 14 residues in the CDR3. With V trimmed by 5 bases and J by 7 bases, 7 bases remained unmatched. CDR1 MNHNY and CDR2 SVGAGI come from the germline V gene (reference sequence). CDR3 DNA: TGTGCCAGCAGTGAGGGCGGGAGGAAAAATGAGCAGTTCTTC. This codes for CASSEGGRKNEQFF.

The chain uses TRBV5-8 and TRBJ1-2; a weak D match, TRBD1 (6 bases). The V and J ends lost 0 bases and 4 bases respectively, with 7 bases between them. Looked up from germline, CDR1 is SGHTS and CDR2 is YDEGEE. The CDR3 consists of 13 residues. The CDR3 reads CASSLGQVYGYTF. The DNA of the CDR3 is TGTGCCAGCAGCTTGGGACAGGTCTATGGCTACACCTTC.

The chain employs TRBV27 and TRBJ2-1; 11 bases match TRBD2. The CDR3 consists of 17 residues. Germline-derived CDR1 and CDR2 are MNHEY and SMNVEV (reference sequence). The V gene end was trimmed by 5 bases and the J gene end by 2 bases; junction bases not matched to a gene: 8. The CDR3 loop reads CASSPRGLAVAYNEQFF. CDR3 DNA sequence: TGTGCCAGCAGTCCCCGGGGACTAGCGGTGGCCTACAATGAGCAGTTCTTC.

This clone has only a few counts. The chain is built from TRBV5-6 and TRBJ1-1, with D perhaps matching TRBD1 (6 bases). This CDR3 has 14 amino acids. The germline V and J ends were trimmed by 7 bases and 3 bases, with 16 bases remaining between them. Per the germline V gene, CDR1 is SGHDT and CDR2 is YYEEEE. CDR3 in DNA: TGTGCCAGCCAACCGGGACACACCTACACTGAAGCTTTCTTT. Protein: CASQPGHTYTEAFF.

The chain is built from TRBV6-5 and TRBJ1-1, with a tentative D call TRBD1 (5 bases). With 6 bases removed from V and 0 bases from J, the gap between germline ends came to 8 bases. Per the germline V gene, CDR1 is MNHEY and CDR2 is SVGAGI. The CDR3 sequence is 13 residues long. The CDR3, as DNA: TGTGCCAGCAGGGGACGGATGAACACTGAAGCTTTCTTT. It specifies CASRGRMNTEAFF.

The V call is TRBV10-2, the J call TRBJ1-3, with D possibly TRBD1 on 6 matching bases. This CDR3 has 14 residues. The V end lost 7 bases, the J end lost 0 bases, and 10 bases lay between the germline ends. The germline CDR1 and CDR2 sequences are WSHSY and SAAADI. The CDR3 is CASTLTGSGNTIYF. DNA of the CDR3: TGCGCCAGCACCCTGACAGGCTCTGGAAACACCATATATTTT.

V and J are TRBV5-4 and TRBJ2-3; D gene ambiguous. This CDR3 comprises 15 residues. Between the trimmed V and J ends, which lost 0 bases and 3 bases, there was a span of 11 bases. Germline CDR1 and CDR2: SGHNT and YYREEE (reference sequence). CDR3 bases: TGTGCCAGCAGCTTGGGACTCAAAAGGACAGATACGCAGTATTTT. Protein sequence: CASSLGLKRTDTQYF.

The chain uses TRBV25-1 and TRBJ2-1; TRBD2 is a possible D gene (5 bases). This CDR3 spans 17 amino acids. Germline lookup yields CDR1 MGHDK and CDR2 SYGVNS. Trimming cost V 10 bases and J 0 bases, with 22 bases left between them. CDR3 loop: CATPLASRPSSYNEQFF. CDR3 nucleotides: TGTGCCACGCCTCTGGCTAGCCGACCCAGCTCCTACAATGAGCAGTTCTTC.

The chain recombines TRBV9 with TRBJ2-3; 8 bases line up with TRBD2. The CDR3 covers 18 residues. With 0 bases clipped from V and 1 base from J, the junction kept 10 bases outside the gene matches. The germline V gene encodes CDR1 SGDLS and CDR2 YYNGEE. The CDR3 sequence: CASSVELQREWGTDTQYF. The CDR3 coding sequence is TGTGCCAGCAGCGTAGAACTCCAGCGGGAGTGGGGCACAGATACGCAGTATTTT.

The J gene is TRBJ2-1, the V gene TRBV19; TRBD2 matches at 7 bases. V shed 3 bases, J shed 8 bases, and the junction held 10 bases outside the gene matches. The CDR3 is made up of 15 amino acids. Germline assignment: CDR1 LNHDA and CDR2 SQIVND (reference sequence). The CDR3 nucleotides are TGTGCCAGTAGTATTGGACTAGTTTCATCCCATGAGCAGTTCTTC. Translating gives CASSIGLVSSHEQFF.

The rearrangement links TRBV27 to TRBJ1-2, with TRBD1 identical over 7 bases. J gave up 1 base and V 5 bases, and 10 bases lay outside the gene matches. CDR3 length equals 16 residues. Germline CDR1 is MNHEY and CDR2 is SMNVEV (reference sequence). The CDR3 loop reads CASSPFWDRHNYGYTF. CDR3 coding DNA: TGTGCCAGCAGTCCATTCTGGGACAGACATAACTATGGCTACACCTTC.

The rearrangement joins TRBV10-1 to TRBJ2-7, with 13 bases lining up with TRBD2. Germline V CDR1 and CDR2: WNHNN, SYGVQD (reference sequence). V shed 6 bases, J shed 6 bases, and the junction held 11 bases outside the gene matches. This CDR3 spans 16 amino acids. The CDR3 here is CASRNQTSGRSGEQYF. CDR3 DNA: TGCGCCAGCAGAAACCAGACTAGCGGGAGGTCGGGCGAGCAGTACTTC.

The chain links TRBV7-2 to TRBJ2-1, with 10 bases lining up with TRBD2. Germline CDR1 is SGHTA and CDR2 is FQGNSA. The V segment lost 5 bases and the J segment 9 bases; nucleotides outside the gene matches: 10. CDR3 length: 15 residues. CDR3 DNA: TGTGCCAGCAGCCCCTCTAGCGGGAGAACCGGTGAGCAGTTCTTC. As protein: CASSPSSGRTGEQFF.

The chain couples TRBV6-1 to TRBJ1-2; the match to TRBD1 covers 9 bases. Trimming cost V 3 bases and J 3 bases; bases outside gene matches: 20. CDR3 size: 20 residues. Per the germline V gene, CDR1 is MNHNS and CDR2 is SASEGT. The CDR3 DNA sequence: TGTGCCAGCAGTGATGAGATCCCTCGATGGGAGGGGACAGGGCACTATGGCTACACCTTC. Its protein product is CASSDEIPRWEGTGHYGYTF.

The chain is built from TRBV5-4 and TRBJ2-3; TRBD2 agrees at 13 bases. CDR1 is SGHNT and CDR2 is YYREEE in the germline V gene (reference sequence). This CDR3 comprises 18 residues. J lost 1 base, V lost 0 bases, and 5 bases had no gene match. The CDR3 here is CASSLGTSGGAGTDTQYF. The CDR3 nucleotides read TGTGCCAGCAGCTTGGGTACTAGCGGGGGGGCGGGCACAGATACGCAGTATTTT.

The rearrangement uses TRBV6-5 and TRBJ2-3; the D is unclear. V was trimmed by 0 bases and J by 4 bases, leaving 8 bases between them. CDR3 size: 14 residues. Germline V gene lookup returns CDR1 MNHEY and CDR2 SVGAGI. This chain's CDR3 is CASSYSGVPDTQYF. Here the CDR3 DNA reads TGTGCCAGCAGTTACTCTGGCGTCCCAGATACGCAGTATTTT.

This chain connects TRBV18 to TRBJ2-7, with D possibly being TRBD1 (5 bases). The CDR3 spans 16 residues. The germline gives CDR1 KGHSH, CDR2 LQKENI. Trimming left V 1 base short and J 0 bases short, with 13 bases between. The CDR3 region has the DNA TGTGCCAGCTCACCACTTTTTAGGGGTAGCTCCTACGAGCAGTACTTC. It is translated as CASSPLFRGSSYEQYF. Based on the CDR3 plus reference TRBV18 and TRBJ2-7, the full variable domain is NAGVMQNPRHLVRRRGQEARLRCSPMKGHSHVYWYRQLPEEGLKFMVYLQKENIIDESGMPKERFSAEFPKEGPSILRIQQVVRGDSAAYFCASSPLFRGSSYEQYFGPGTRLTVT.

The chain carries TRBV19 and TRBJ1-3; D is unresolved. Trimming left V 3 bases short and J 0 bases short, with 9 bases between. The CDR3 runs to 15 residues. Germline CDR1 is LNHDA and CDR2 is SQIVND (reference sequence). CDR3 region: CASSIGVSSGNTIYF. For the CDR3, the DNA is TGTGCCAGTAGTATTGGGGTTAGCTCTGGAAACACCATATATTTT.

V and J are TRBV5-6 and TRBJ2-3; D uncertain. Between the trimmed V and J ends, which lost 4 bases and 3 bases, there was a span of 9 bases. The CDR3 consists of 13 residues. The V gene's germline CDR1 is SGHDT and CDR2 YYEEEE. The CDR3 nucleotides read TGTGCCAGCAGCCCCCACCCGACAGATACGCAGTATTTT. Protein product: CASSPHPTDTQYF.

The chain is built from TRBV12-5 and TRBJ1-4; D unclear. CDR3 length: 14 residues. Germline V CDR1 and CDR2: LGHNT, FRNRAP. The V gene lost 3 bases and the J gene lost 0 bases, with 5 bases spanning the gap. Here the CDR3 DNA reads TGTGCTAGTGGTTTCGAGGCAACTAATGAAAAACTGTTTTTT. It codes for CASGFEATNEKLFF. Drawing the rest from reference TRBV12-5 and TRBJ1-4, the complete variable domain is DARVTQTPRHKVTEMGQEVTMRCQPILGHNTVFWYRQTMMQGLELLAYFRNRAPLDDSGMPKDRFSAEMPDATLATLKIQPSEPRDSAVYFCASGFEATNEKLFFGSGTQLSVL.

This chain uses TRBV25-1 with TRBJ1-2; D unresolved. Trimming removed 0 bases from V and 4 bases from J, with 9 bases in between. The CDR3 spans 14 residues. The germline CDR1 and CDR2 sequences are MGHDK and SYGVNS. The CDR3 protein is CASSEYGRSYGYTF. CDR3 DNA: TGTGCCAGCAGTGAATATGGGCGAAGCTATGGCTACACCTTC.

The rearrangement uses TRBV4-3 and TRBJ1-4; 10 bases agree with TRBD1. After removal of 3 bases from V and 5 bases from J, the junction contained 18 bases not matched to a gene. The CDR3 extends over 20 amino acids. Germline CDR1 LGHNA, CDR2 YSLEER. CDR3 protein: CASSQYPPGQGLVGNEKLFF. CDR3 sequence (DNA): TGCGCCAGCAGCCAGTACCCCCCGGGACAGGGGCTTGTTGGGAATGAAAAACTGTTTTTT.

This clone was picked up one time. V usage is TRBV7-9 and J usage is TRBJ1-3, with D unclear. The CDR3 covers 14 residues. The germline CDR1 and CDR2 sequences are SEHNR and FQNEAQ (reference sequence). V was pared by 3 bases and J by 0 bases, with 6 bases between. CDR3 residues: CASSFTVSGNTIYF. In DNA, the CDR3 is TGTGCCAGCAGCTTCACAGTCTCTGGAAACACCATATATTTT.

This chain links TRBV11-3 with TRBJ2-1; no firm D call. Between the trimmed V and J ends, which lost 1 base and 3 bases, there was a span of 10 bases. CDR3 length: 15 residues. Germline CDR1 SGHNT, CDR2 YENEEA. In nucleotides, the CDR3 is TGTGCCAGCAGCTTAGTCTTCCGAGGCTACAATGAGCAGTTCTTC. Translated, it gives CASSLVFRGYNEQFF.

The V call is TRBV5-5, the J call TRBJ2-7; tentatively, D is TRBD1 or TRBD2 (5 bases each). The CDR3 extends over 15 amino acids. From germline, CDR1 is SGHKS and CDR2 YYEKEE (reference sequence). Trimming stripped 4 bases from V and 3 bases from J, with 17 bases between. The CDR3 loop is CASSRGKRPLYEQYF. DNA for the CDR3: TGTGCCAGCAGCCGGGGCAAGCGGCCACTCTACGAGCAGTACTTC.